A selection of T cell receptor beta chains follows, all from one sample in a study of cytomegalovirus exposure and HLA in healthy donors. Repertoires were generated with immunoSEQ multiplex PCR, while TCRdb's copy carries only in-frame clones and drops some. The repertoire has 170,000 or so clones, 65% to 90% of them found once; the top ten carry approximately 2%. Sequenced sample: PBMCs. Every receptor here comes from a woman between 18 and 29 years old in good health and CMV-seronegative. CDR3s include the opening cysteine and the closing phenylalanine or tryptophan. D genes are given only for firm matches. Where a row states a size, it is once, few, many or the class of an expanded clone; other rows omit it.

d_call	v_call	cdr3_length	clone_size	j_call	cdr3_nt	cdr3_aa
TRBD1	TRBV25-1	17	NA	TRBJ2-1	TGTGCCAGCAGTGAAGACGCGGGACAGGGGCCAGACAATGAGCAGTTCTTC	CASSEDAGQGPDNEQFF
TRBD1	TRBV18	13	NA	TRBJ1-2	TGTGCCAGCTCCGGGGGACAGGGGAACGGCTACACCTTC	CASSGGQGNGYTF
TRBD1	TRBV7-2	13	NA	TRBJ1-1	TGTGCCAGCAGCTTACGGGGACAGATTAAAGCTTTCTTT	CASSLRGQIKAFF
NA	TRBV7-2	15	NA	TRBJ2-3	TGTGCCAGCAGCTTAGGGCGGGTTAGCACAGATACGCAGTATTTT	CASSLGRVSTDTQYF
TRBD2	TRBV5-1	15	NA	TRBJ2-2	TGCGCCAGCAGCTTGGCACTAGCGGGGGACGGGGAGCTGTTTTTT	CASSLALAGDGELFF
NA	TRBV10-3	15	NA	TRBJ2-2	TGTGCCATCAGCGACTTCTCTCTTAACACCGGGGAGCTGTTTTTT	CAISDFSLNTGELFF
TRBD1	TRBV12-5	14	NA	TRBJ1-2	TGTGCTAGTGGGCCAGGGGGCGGCGGCTATGGCTACACCTTC	CASGPGGGGYGYTF
TRBD2	TRBV9	16	NA	TRBJ2-1	TGTGCCAGCACCGACGGTGATAGCGGGAGATCGGATGAGCAGTTCTTC	CASTDGDSGRSDEQFF
TRBD2	TRBV10-3	14	NA	TRBJ2-1	TGTGCCATCAGAACTAGCGGGGGCTACAATGAGCAGTTCTTC	CAIRTSGGYNEQFF
TRBD1	TRBV19	13	NA	TRBJ1-1	TGTGCCATTAGCGCAGGGGGGAGCACTGAAGCTTTCTTT	CAISAGGSTEAFF
NA	TRBV27	13	NA	TRBJ1-2	TGTGCCAGCAGTCCCAGATCGTTCTATGGCTACACCTTC	CASSPRSFYGYTF
NA	TRBV18	16	NA	TRBJ1-2	TGTGCCAGCTCCCTTTTTGCGGGCAGGGGAGACTATGGCTACACCTTC	CASSLFAGRGDYGYTF
NA	TRBV27	10	NA	TRBJ1-5	TGTGCCAGCAGCTCCCAGCCCCAGCATTTT	CASSSQPQHF
NA	TRBV7-8	16	NA	TRBJ1-2	TGTGCCAGCAGACCCCGAGGACTCCGTCTGGGCTATGGCTACACCTTC	CASRPRGLRLGYGYTF
TRBD2	TRBV27	17	NA	TRBJ2-2	TGTGCCAGCAGTGGGGAAGGACTAGCGGGAGACACCGGGGAGCTGTTTTTT	CASSGEGLAGDTGELFF
NA	TRBV5-1	14	NA	TRBJ1-1	TGCGCCAGCAGCTTGAGCAGGTTGAACACTGAAGCTTTCTTT	CASSLSRLNTEAFF
NA	TRBV2	12	once	TRBJ2-5	TGTGCCAGCAGTCAGCAGGAAGAGACCCAGTACTTC	CASSQQEETQYF
NA	TRBV15	13	NA	TRBJ2-7	TGTGCCACCAGCAGTGCCCCAGCCTACGAGCAGTACTTC	CATSSAPAYEQYF
NA	TRBV5-4	15	NA	TRBJ1-1	TGTGCCAGCAGCTCAGCTAAAACAGGGACCACTGAAGCTTTCTTT	CASSSAKTGTTEAFF
TRBD1	TRBV28	14	many	TRBJ2-7	TGTGCCAGCAGTTTATGGGGACAGGGTAACGAGCAGTACTTC	CASSLWGQGNEQYF
NA	TRBV18	16	NA	TRBJ2-1	TGTGCCAGCTCACCACATGAGGGGGTTCTGGACAATGAGCAGTTCTTC	CASSPHEGVLDNEQFF
NA	TRBV27	11	NA	TRBJ1-2	TGTGCCAGCAGGGATGCTAGGGGCTACACCTTC	CASRDARGYTF
NA	TRBV6-4	16	few	TRBJ2-2	TGTGCCAGCAGTGACTCCCTTAATCCGAACACCGGGGAGCTGTTTTTT	CASSDSLNPNTGELFF